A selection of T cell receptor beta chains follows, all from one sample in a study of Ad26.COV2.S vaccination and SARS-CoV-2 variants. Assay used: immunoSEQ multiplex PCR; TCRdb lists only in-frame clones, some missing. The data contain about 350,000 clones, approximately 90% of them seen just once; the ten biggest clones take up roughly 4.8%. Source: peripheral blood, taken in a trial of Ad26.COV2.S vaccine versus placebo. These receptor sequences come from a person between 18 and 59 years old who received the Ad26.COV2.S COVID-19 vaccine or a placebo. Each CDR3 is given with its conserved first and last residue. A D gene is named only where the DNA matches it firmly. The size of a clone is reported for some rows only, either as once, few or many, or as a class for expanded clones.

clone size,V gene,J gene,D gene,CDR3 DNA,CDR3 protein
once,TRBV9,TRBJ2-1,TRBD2,TGTGCCAGCAGCGTAGTTGGGGAGGGAGGAACCAATGAGCAGTTCTTC,CASSVVGEGGTNEQFF
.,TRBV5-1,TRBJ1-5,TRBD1,TGCGCCAGCAGCTTGGGGACAGGGGAAGGTCAGCCCCAGCATTTT,CASSLGTGEGQPQHF
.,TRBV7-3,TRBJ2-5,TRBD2,TGTGCCAGCAGCTTAACGGGGGGGTCAGAGACCCAGTACTTC,CASSLTGGSETQYF
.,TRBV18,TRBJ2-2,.,TGTGCCAGCGTAGGTCGTTCTGGCGGGGAGCTGTTTTTT,CASVGRSGGELFF
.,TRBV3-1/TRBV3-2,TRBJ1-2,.,TGTGCCAGCAGCCAAGATGGCAGGGGAAGCTATGGCTACACCTTC,CASSQDGRGSYGYTF
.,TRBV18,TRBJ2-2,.,TGTGCCAGCCTTCAGCGCGGAGAAGGGACCGGGGAGCTGTTTTTT,CASLQRGEGTGELFF
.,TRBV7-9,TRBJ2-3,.,TGTGCCAGCAGCTTAGATCAGGGCCGTGGGTATTTT,CASSLDQGRGYF
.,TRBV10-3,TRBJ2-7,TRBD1,TGTGCCATCAGTGCAGACAGGGGTGGCGAGCAGTACTTC,CAISADRGGEQYF
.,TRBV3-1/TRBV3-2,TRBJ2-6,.,TGTGCCAGCAGCCAATTCTCTGGGGCCAACGTCCTGACTTTC,CASSQFSGANVLTF
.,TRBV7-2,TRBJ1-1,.,TGTGCCAGCAGGATCGAGGATAATCTGAACACTGAAGCTTTCTTT,CASRIEDNLNTEAFF
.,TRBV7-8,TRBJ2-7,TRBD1,TGTGCCAGCAGCTTAGGGGGACAGGGGAACGACGAGCAGTACTTC,CASSLGGQGNDEQYF
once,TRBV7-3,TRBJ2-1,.,TGTGCCAGCAGCTTAATAGGGGGGGACCACAATGAGCAGTTCTTC,CASSLIGGDHNEQFF
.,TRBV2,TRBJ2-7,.,TGTGCCAGCAGTGAAGCCTCCTACGAGCAGTACTTC,CASSEASYEQYF
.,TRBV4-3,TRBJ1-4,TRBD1,TGCGCCAGCAGCCAGGAACAGGGGGCAGCTAATGAAAAACTGTTTTTT,CASSQEQGAANEKLFF
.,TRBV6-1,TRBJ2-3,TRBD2,TGTGCCAGCAGTGCCCCCTTGACTAGCGGGGCCTCAGATACGCAGTATTTT,CASSAPLTSGASDTQYF
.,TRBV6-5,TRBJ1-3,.,TGTGCCAGCAGCACAGGGTACGGAAACACCATATATTTT,CASSTGYGNTIYF
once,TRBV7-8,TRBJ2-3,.,TGTGCCAGCAGCTTAGAAAGGATGGGGCCGGGCGATACGCAGTATTTT,CASSLERMGPGDTQYF
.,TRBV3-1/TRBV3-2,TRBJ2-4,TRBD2,TGTGCCAGCAGCCAAGCGGGGACTAGCGGGGTGGGTGCCAAAAACATTCAGTACTTC,CASSQAGTSGVGAKNIQYF
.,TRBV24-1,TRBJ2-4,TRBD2,TGTGCCACACCACTTCCCCTAGCGGTCCATGGGAAGGACATTCAGTACTTC,CATPLPLAVHGKDIQYF
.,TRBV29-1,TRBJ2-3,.,TGCAGCTCATACACAGATACGCAGTATTTT,CSSYTDTQYF
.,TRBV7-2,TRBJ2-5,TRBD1,TGTGCCAGCAGCCATATAATGACAGGGCAAGAGACCCAGTACTTC,CASSHIMTGQETQYF
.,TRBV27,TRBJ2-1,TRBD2,TGTGCCAGCGGACTAGCGGGAGCATCACAGGGTGAGCAGTTCTTC,CASGLAGASQGEQFF
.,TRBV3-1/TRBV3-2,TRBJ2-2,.,TGTGCCAGCAGCCAATCTGGAGGGCGCAGCAGGGAGCTGTTTTTT,CASSQSGGRSRELFF